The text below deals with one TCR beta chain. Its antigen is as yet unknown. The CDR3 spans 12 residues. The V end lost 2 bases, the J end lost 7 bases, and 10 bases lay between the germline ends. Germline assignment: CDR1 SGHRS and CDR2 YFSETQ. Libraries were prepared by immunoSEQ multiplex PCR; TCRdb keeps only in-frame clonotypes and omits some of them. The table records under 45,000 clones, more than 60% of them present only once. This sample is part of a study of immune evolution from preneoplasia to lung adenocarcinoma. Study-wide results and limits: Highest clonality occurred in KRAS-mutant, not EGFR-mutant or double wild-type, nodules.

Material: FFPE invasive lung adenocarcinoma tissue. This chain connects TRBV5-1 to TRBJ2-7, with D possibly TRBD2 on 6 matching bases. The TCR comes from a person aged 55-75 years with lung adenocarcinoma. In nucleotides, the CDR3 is TGCGCCAGCAGCTTTGCGGGATGGGAGCAGTACTTC. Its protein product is CASSFAGWEQYF. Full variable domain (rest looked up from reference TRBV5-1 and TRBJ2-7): KAGVTQTPRYLIKTRGQQVTLSCSPISGHRSVSWYQQTPGQGLQFLFEYFSETQRNKGNFPGRFSGRQFSNSRSEMNVSTLELGDSALYLCASSFAGWEQYFGPGTRLTVT.